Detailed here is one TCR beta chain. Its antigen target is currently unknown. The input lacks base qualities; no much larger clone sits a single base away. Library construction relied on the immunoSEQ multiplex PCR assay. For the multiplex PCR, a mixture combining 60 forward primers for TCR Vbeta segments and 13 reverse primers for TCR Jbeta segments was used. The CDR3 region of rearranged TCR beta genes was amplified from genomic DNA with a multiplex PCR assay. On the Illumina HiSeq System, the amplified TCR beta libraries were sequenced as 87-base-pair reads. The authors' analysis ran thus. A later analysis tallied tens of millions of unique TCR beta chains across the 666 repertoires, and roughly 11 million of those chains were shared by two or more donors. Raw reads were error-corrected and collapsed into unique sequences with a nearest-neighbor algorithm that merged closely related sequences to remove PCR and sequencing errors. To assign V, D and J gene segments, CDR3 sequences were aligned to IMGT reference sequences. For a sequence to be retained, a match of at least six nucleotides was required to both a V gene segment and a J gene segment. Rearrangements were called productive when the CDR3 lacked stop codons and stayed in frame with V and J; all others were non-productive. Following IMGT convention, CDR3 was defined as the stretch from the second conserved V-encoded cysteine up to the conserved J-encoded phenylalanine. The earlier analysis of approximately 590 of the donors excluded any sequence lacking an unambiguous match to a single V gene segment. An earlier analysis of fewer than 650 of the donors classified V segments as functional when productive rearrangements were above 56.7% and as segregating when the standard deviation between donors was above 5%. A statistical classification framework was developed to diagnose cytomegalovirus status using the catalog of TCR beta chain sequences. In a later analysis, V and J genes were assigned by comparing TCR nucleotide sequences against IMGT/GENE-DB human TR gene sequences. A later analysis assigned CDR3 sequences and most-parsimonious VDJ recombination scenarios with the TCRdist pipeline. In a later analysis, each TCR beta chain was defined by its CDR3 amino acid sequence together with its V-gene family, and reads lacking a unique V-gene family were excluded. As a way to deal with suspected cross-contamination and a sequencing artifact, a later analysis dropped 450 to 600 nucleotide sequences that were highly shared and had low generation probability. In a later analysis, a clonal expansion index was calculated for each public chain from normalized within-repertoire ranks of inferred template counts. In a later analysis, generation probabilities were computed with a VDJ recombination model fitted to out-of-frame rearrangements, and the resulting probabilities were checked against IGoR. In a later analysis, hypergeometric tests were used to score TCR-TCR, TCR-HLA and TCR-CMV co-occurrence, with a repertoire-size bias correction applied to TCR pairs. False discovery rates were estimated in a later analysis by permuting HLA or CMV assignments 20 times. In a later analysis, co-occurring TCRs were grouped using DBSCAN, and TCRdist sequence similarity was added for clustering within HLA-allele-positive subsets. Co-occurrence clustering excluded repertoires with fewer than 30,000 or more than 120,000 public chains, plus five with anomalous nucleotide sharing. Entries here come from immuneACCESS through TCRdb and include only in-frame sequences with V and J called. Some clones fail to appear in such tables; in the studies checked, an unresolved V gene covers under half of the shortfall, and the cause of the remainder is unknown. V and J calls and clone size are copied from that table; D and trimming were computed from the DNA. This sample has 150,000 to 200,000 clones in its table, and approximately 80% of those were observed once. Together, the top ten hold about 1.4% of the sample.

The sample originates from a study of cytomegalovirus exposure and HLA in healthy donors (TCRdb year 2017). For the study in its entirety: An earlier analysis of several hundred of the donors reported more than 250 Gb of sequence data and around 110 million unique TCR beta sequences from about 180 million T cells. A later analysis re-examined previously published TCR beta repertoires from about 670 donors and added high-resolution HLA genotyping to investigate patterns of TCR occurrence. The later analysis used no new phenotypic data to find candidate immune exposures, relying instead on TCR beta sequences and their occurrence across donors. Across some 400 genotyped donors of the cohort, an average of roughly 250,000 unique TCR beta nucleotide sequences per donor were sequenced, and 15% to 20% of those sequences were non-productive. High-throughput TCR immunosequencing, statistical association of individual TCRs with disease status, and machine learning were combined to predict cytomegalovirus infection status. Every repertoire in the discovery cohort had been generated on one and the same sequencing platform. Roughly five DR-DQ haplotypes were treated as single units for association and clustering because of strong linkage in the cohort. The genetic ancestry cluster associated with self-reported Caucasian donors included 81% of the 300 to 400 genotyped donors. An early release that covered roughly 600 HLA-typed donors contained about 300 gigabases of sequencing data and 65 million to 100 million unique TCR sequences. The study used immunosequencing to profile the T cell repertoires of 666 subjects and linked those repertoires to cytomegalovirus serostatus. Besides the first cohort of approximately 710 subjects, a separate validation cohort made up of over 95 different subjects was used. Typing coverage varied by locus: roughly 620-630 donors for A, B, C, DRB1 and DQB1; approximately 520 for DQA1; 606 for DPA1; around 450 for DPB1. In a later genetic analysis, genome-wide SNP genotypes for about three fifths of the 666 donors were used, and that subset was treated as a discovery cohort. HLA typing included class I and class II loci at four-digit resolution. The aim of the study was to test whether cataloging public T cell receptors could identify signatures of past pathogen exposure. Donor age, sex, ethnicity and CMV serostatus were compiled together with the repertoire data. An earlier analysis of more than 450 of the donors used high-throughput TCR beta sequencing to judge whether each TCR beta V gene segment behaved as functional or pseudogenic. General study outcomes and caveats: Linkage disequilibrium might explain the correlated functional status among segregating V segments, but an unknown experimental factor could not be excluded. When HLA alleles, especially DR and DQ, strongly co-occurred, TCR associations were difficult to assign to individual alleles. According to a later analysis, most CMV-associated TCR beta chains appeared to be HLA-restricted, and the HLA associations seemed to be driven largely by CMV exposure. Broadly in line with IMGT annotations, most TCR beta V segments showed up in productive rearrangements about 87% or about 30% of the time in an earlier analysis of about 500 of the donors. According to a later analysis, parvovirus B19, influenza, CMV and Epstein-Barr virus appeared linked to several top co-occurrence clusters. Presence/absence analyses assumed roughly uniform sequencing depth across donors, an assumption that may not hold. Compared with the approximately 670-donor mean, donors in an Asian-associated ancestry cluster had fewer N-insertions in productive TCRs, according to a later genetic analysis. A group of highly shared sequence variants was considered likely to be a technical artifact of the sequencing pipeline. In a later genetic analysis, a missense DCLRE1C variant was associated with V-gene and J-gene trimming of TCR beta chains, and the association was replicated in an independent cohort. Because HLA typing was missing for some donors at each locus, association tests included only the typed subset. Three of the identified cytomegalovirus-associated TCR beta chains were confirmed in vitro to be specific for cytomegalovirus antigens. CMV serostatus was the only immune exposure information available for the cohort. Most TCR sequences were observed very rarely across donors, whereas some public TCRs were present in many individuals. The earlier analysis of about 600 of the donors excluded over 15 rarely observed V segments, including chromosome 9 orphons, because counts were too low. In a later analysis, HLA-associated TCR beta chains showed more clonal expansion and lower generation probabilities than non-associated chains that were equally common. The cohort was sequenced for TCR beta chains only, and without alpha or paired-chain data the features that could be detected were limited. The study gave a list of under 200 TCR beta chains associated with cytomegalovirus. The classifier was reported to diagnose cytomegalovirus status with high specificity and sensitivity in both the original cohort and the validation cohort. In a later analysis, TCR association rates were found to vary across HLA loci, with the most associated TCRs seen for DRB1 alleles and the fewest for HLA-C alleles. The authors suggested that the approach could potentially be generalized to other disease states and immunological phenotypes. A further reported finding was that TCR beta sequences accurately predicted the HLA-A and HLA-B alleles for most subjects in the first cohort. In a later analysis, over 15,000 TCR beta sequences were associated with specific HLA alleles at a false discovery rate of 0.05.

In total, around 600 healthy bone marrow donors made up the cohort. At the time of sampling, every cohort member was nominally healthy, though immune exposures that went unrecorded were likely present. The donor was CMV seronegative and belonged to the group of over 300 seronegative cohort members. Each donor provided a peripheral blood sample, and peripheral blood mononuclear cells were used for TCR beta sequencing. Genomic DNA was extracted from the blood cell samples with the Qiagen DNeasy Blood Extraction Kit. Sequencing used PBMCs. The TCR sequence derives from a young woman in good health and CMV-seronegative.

The sequence in DNA is TGTGCCAGCTCCCCGGGACAGTCAAACTATGGCTACACCTTC. This encodes CASSPGQSNYGYTF. Rearrangement joined TRBV18 to TRBJ1-2; 7 bases in the middle match TRBD1. For this chain, trimming is 6 bases at the V end and 2 bases at the J end, and the number of junction bases without a gene match is 6. The germline V gene encodes CDR1 KGHSH and CDR2 LQKENI. CDR3 length: 14 amino acids, cysteine to phenylalanine. CDR3 DNA only is kept here, 42 bases in frame from base 1.